The entry below describes one T cell receptor beta chain. Its antigen remains unidentified. The CDR3 consists of 15 residues. The ends lost 5 bases at V and 4 bases at J; junction bases unmatched: 11. Germline CDR1 MNHEY, CDR2 SVGEGT. This entry is derived from a study of T cell repertoires in cytomegalovirus infection. Study-wide background: Selected CMV epitopes included recently identified HLA-C-restricted ones as well as well-studied HLA-B-restricted ones. Public TCR beta signatures indicated both CMV infection and matching HLA type. Findings of the study overall: Cumulative frequency (of public TCR beta family members) identified carriers of CMV plus the relevant HLA.

MiXCR, run by TCRdb on the reads, gives a single entry per CDR3 protein. Here the sample spans around 78,000 distinct CDR3 sequences, roughly 40% being singletons. The specimen comprised CD8+ T cells from cultured PBMCs, sampled from culture after CMV antigen stimulation. The chain carries TRBV6-2 or TRBV6-3 and TRBJ2-7; 7 bases fit TRBD1. The TCR originated in a human donor in good health (CMV status not recorded). Some clones in this sample may be carry-over from other donors' samples. Written as DNA, the CDR3 is TGTGCCAGCAGTCACCCCAGGGGGATATTATACGAGCAGTACTTC. Its protein product is CASSHPRGILYEQYF.